Detailed here is one T cell receptor beta chain. The germline gene is not matched at one end of the junction; a read error may be the cause. These data belong to a study of blood T cell repertoires in COVID-19. For the study at large: The United States, Italy and Spain supplied acute and convalescent COVID-19 samples.

Seattle patients were enrolled while actively infected and followed longitudinally. In the original processing: How many nucleated cells were present was estimated from reference gene primer amplification. Profiled with immunoSEQ multiplex PCR; TCRdb holds only in-frame clones, not every one. The V and J calls and the clone size are those of that table, but D and trimming were determined from the DNA. The sample has a few hundred thousand clones; roughly nine tenths are singletons. The V gene's germline CDR1 is DFQATT and CDR2 SNEGSKA (reference sequence). The CDR3 has 13 residues. The rearrangement joins TRBV20-1 to TRBJ1-1; D possibly corresponds to TRBD1 (5 bases). This TCR came from a woman aged 25 to 39 with COVID-19, enrolled during active disease. Material: peripheral blood. CDR3 amino acids: CSASATANNEAFF. The CDR3 DNA reads TGCAGTGCAAGTGCGACAGCAAACAATGAAGCTTTCTTT.